This T cell receptor beta chain appears in the sequencing data of a study of identical twins. The table lists this clonotype with many counts. TCRdb reprocessed the 5' RACE reads via MiXCR and lists one record per CDR3 protein. The sample has 1.5 million or so distinct CDR3 sequences; around 29% are singletons. The length of the CDR3 is 15 residues. CDR1 MNHEY and CDR2 SVGAGI come from the germline V gene. V lost 2 bases, J lost 3 bases, and 8 bases lay in between. This chain connects TRBV6-5 to TRBJ1-6; D remains ambiguous. The sequencing input was cord blood. This clonotype originated in a newborn girl in good health. The DNA for the CDR3 is TGTGCCAGCAGTTACCTTACGGACTATAATTCACCCCTCCACTTT. Its translation: CASSYLTDYNSPLHF.